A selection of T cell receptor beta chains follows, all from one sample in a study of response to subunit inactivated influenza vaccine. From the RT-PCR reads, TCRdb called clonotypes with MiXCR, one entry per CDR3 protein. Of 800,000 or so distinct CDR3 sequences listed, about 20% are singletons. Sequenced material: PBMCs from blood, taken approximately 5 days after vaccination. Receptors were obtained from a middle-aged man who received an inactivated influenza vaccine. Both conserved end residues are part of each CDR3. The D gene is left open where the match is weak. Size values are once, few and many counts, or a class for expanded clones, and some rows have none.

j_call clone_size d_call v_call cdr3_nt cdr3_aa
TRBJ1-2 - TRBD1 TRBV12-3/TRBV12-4 TGTGCCAGCACCCCCCAGACAGGGTTTTATGGCTACACCTTC CASTPQTGFYGYTF
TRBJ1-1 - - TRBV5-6 TGTGCCAGCAGCCTTGGAGCAAGGACATCTAACACTGAAGCTTTCTTT CASSLGARTSNTEAFF
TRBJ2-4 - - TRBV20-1 TGCAGTGAGAGACAGTTTCAGTACTTC CSERQFQYF
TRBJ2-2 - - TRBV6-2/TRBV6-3 TGTGCCAGCAGTTACCCCCCCGGGCGAGCCGCATCGAACACCGGGGAGCTGTTTTTT CASSYPPGRAASNTGELFF
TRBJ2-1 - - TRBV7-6 TGTGCCAGCAGCTTAGGCGTTCTAAGCCTCCATATGGGGGCCTACAATGAGCAGTTCTTC CASSLGVLSLHMGAYNEQFF
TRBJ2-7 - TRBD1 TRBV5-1 TGCGCCAGCAGCTTGTTACAGGGGGAGTACGAGCAGTACTTC CASSLLQGEYEQYF
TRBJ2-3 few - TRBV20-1 TGCAGTGCTAGAGATCCGCCCATTGAGTATTTT CSARDPPIEYF
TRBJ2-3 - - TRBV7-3 TGTGCCAGCAGCCCTACAACCTCCTATAGCACAGATACGCAGTATTTT CASSPTTSYSTDTQYF
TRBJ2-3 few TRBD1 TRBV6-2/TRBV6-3 TGTGCCAGCAGTTACTCCGGGACAGGGGGATCGAGAGATACGCAGTATTTT CASSYSGTGGSRDTQYF
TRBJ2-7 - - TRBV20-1 TGCAGTGCTATCCTTAACGCGGGGTTGGGACACGAGCAGTACTTC CSAILNAGLGHEQYF
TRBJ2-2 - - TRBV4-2 TGTGCCAGCAGCCAAGTGGGCGGACTTACCACCGGGGAGCTGTTTTTT CASSQVGGLTTGELFF
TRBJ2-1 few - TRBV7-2 TGTGCCAGCAGCTTAAGCTGGACAGTCCGCAATGAGCAGTTCTTC CASSLSWTVRNEQFF
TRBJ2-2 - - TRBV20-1 TGCAGTGCTAGTCAGGCCGGAGGTCGCACCGGGGAGCTGTTTTTT CSASQAGGRTGELFF
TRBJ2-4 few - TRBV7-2 TGTGCCAGCAGCGTCGTGGGAATGTCCAAAAACATTCAGTACTTC CASSVVGMSKNIQYF
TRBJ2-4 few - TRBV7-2 TGTGCCAGCAGCTTGGGGCCCGGTCCACGGGGGAACATTCAGTACTTC CASSLGPGPRGNIQYF
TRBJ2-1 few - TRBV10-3 TGTGCCATCAGTCCTACTCCCAGGGTAGTCGTGAGCTACAATGAGCAGTTCTTC CAISPTPRVVVSYNEQFF
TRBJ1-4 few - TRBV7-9 TGTGCCAGCAGCTTAAAGGGGACGAATGGGGAAAAACTGTTTTTT CASSLKGTNGEKLFF
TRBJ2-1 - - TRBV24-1 TGTGCCACCAGTGATTTGGAGGGGGAGAGTGACAATGAGCAGTTCTTC CATSDLEGESDNEQFF
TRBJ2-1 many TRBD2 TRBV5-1 TGCGCCAGCACGGCACTAGCGGGAAGGGATAATGAGCAGTTCTTC CASTALAGRDNEQFF
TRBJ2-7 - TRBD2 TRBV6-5 TGTGCCAGCAGCTTAAAGCTAGCGGGGGAGAGCGAGCAGTACTTC CASSLKLAGESEQYF
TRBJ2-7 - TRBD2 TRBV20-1 TGCAGTGCTAGAGATGCTAGCGGCTCCTACGAGCAGTACTTC CSARDASGSYEQYF
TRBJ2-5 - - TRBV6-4 TGTGCCAGCAGTCACTCCGGTCAGGGGACGTTGGGGCCACAAGAGACCCAGTACTTC CASSHSGQGTLGPQETQYF
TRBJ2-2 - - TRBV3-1 TGTGCCAGCAGCCAACGAATTTACACCGGGGAGCTGTTTTTT CASSQRIYTGELFF
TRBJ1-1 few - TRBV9 TGTGCCAGCAGCGCGAGCAGGGGGAACACTGAAGCTTTCTTT CASSASRGNTEAFF
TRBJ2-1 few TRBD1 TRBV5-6 TGTGCCAGCAGCCTGACTACAGGGGCGCCGTTCTTC CASSLTTGAPFF
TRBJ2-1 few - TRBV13 TGTGCCAGCAGCAATTCAGTGGGACTCTCCTACAATGAGCAGTTCTTC CASSNSVGLSYNEQFF
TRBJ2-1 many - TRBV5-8 TGTGCCAGCAGCTTGGAGTGGGGGTTCTCCTACAATGAGCAGTTCTTC CASSLEWGFSYNEQFF
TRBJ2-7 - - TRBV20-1 TGCAGTGCTGGGTACTATGCTCGGGACGAGCAGTACTTC CSAGYYARDEQYF
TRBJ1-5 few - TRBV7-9 TGTGCCAGCAGCTTAGGGCAGGACCTCAATCAGCCCCAGCATTTT CASSLGQDLNQPQHF
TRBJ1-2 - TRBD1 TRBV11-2 TGTGCCAGCAGCCGGAACGTGGACAGGGTATCCTATGGCTACACCTTC CASSRNVDRVSYGYTF
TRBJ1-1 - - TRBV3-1 TGTGCCAGCAGCCAAAAACTGAACACTGAAGCTTTCTTT CASSQKLNTEAFF
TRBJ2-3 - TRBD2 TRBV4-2 TGTGCCAGCAGCCAAGAAGGTGCGGGGGGCCCTACCACAGATACGCAGTATTTT CASSQEGAGGPTTDTQYF
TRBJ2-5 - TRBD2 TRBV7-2 TGTGCCAGCAGCCATAGCGGGAACCAAGAGACCCAGTACTTC CASSHSGNQETQYF
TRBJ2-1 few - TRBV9 TGTGCCAGCAGCGTAGCCGTCACCGGTGAGCAGTTCTTC CASSVAVTGEQFF
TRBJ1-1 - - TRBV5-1 TGCGCCAGCAGCTTATCGAGACCGGAGGGCTCTGAAGCTTTCTTT CASSLSRPEGSEAFF
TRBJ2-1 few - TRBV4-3 TGCGCCAGCAGCCAAGATTCTACCCTCGAGCAGTTCTTC CASSQDSTLEQFF
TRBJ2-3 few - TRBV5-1 TGCGCCAGCAGCTTGGACAGGTTCCCAGATACGCAGTATTTT CASSLDRFPDTQYF
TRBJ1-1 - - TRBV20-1 TGCAGTGCTAGAATAAGACACGGCCTGGCTGAAGCTTTCTTT CSARIRHGLAEAFF
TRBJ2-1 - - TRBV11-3 TGTGCCAGCAGCTTGTCCAGGCGCTCCTACAATGAGCAGTTCTTC CASSLSRRSYNEQFF
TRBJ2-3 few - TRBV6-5 TGTGCCAGCGGACGGGTTACAGATACGCAGTATTTT CASGRVTDTQYF
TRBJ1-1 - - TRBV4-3 TGCGCCAGCAGCCAAGATCGGGAGTCATACACTGAAGCTTTCTTT CASSQDRESYTEAFF
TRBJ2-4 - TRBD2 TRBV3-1 TGTGCCAGCAGCCAAGGGGCCGGGAGGACTTTCTTAGCCAAAAACATTCAGTACTTC CASSQGAGRTFLAKNIQYF
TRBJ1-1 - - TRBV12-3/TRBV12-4 TGTGCCAGCAGTTTGCGGGAGGGGGTTGGAGCTTTCTTT CASSLREGVGAFF
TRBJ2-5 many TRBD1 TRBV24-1 TGTGCCACCAGTGACCGGGGACAGGGGACAGAGACCCAGTACTTC CATSDRGQGTETQYF
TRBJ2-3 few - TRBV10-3 TGTGCCATCAGTGAGCCGGGGTTGGGGGAGGCAGATACGCAGTATTTT CAISEPGLGEADTQYF
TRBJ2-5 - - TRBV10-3 TGTGCCATCAAGGGCAGCCTCCAAGAGACCCAGTACTTC CAIKGSLQETQYF
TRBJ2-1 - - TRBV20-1 TGCAGTGCTAGACTGCCGTCCAGAAATGAGCAGTTCTTC CSARLPSRNEQFF
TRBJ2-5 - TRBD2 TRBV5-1 TGCGCCAGCAGCTTGTTCGGTATAACTAGCGGAGACCAAGAGACCCAGTACTTC CASSLFGITSGDQETQYF
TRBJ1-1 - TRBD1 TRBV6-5 TGTGCCAGCAGTTACCCAGGACAGGGGCCTGAAGCTTTCTTT CASSYPGQGPEAFF
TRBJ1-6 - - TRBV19 TGTGCCAGTACCCGTCGACTGGCCGAGAATTCACCCCTCCACTTT CASTRRLAENSPLHF
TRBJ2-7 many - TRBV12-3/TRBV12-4 TGTGCCAGCAGTCCCGGGACCCCATCCTACGAGCAGTACTTC CASSPGTPSYEQYF
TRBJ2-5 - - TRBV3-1 TGTGCCAGCAGCCGAATGTCGGTCGGGGCGCGGGAGACCCAGTACTTC CASSRMSVGARETQYF
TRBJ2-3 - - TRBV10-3 TGTGCCATCAGTGAGCCCAGCGGACGCACAGATACGCAGTATTTT CAISEPSGRTDTQYF
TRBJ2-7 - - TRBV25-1 TGTGCCAGCAGTGAATACGCGGGGAGGGGGTTTTACGAGCAGTACTTC CASSEYAGRGFYEQYF
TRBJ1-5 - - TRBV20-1 TGCAGTGCTGAGGACGGTGGCAATCAGCCCCAGCATTTT CSAEDGGNQPQHF
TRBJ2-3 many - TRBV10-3 TGTGCCATCAGTGAGGGTAGGAGGGAGTCTGATACGCAGTATTTT CAISEGRRESDTQYF
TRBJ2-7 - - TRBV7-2 TGTGCCAGCAGCTTAGATCGGATCGGGTACGAGCAGTACTTC CASSLDRIGYEQYF
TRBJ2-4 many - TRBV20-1 TGCAGTGCTAGTCAGTGGAACATTCAGTACTTC CSASQWNIQYF
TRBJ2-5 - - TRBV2 TGTGCCAGCAGTGAAGCGCTTCCTTTGGGGCCAAAAGAGACCCAGTACTTC CASSEALPLGPKETQYF
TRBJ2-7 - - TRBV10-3 TGTGCCATCAGTGCCAGGACAGTCACGGATCAAGCCGAGCAGTACTTC CAISARTVTDQAEQYF